This T cell receptor beta chain appears in the sequencing data of a study of cytomegalovirus exposure and HLA in healthy donors. Germline V lookup: CDR1 MGHRA, CDR2 YSYEKL. V was cut by 0 bases and J by 8 bases, with 10 bases left in between. The CDR3 loop spans 14 amino acids. 60 Vbeta and 13 Jbeta primers were used in PCR. Sequenced by immunoSEQ multiplex PCR; TCRdb stores in-frame clones only, minus some. The sample carries roughly 190,000 clones, under 85% recorded once. Sequenced: PBMCs. The clonotype originates from a woman in her 50s in good health and CMV-seropositive. The chain employs TRBV4-1 and TRBJ1-4; D is unresolved. DNA for the CDR3: TGCGCCAGCAGCCAAGATTATCAGAACGAAAAACTGTTTTTT. Its translation: CASSQDYQNEKLFF.